The source of this TCR beta chain is a study of T-cell reconstitution after alpha-beta-depleted transplantation in children. Unique molecular identifiers were used to barcode this TCRbeta library. TCRdb recomputed calls from the PCR reads with MiXCR, one row per CDR3 protein. The sample holds approximately 85,000 distinct CDR3 sequences, about 16% seen once. This clonotype was seen only a few times. Its specificity is unknown. CDR3 size: 14 residues. Trimming pared 6 bases from V and 0 bases from J, leaving 10 bases between. Study-level results: Surviving recipient cells, namely T cells and thymic progenitors, were the source of high day-60 TCRbeta diversity in some patients. The authors attributed T-cell counts and diversity one year after transplant mostly to newly produced T cells.

The chain combines TRBV12-3 or TRBV12-4 with TRBJ2-3, with D maybe TRBD1 (6 bases). The sequencing here drew on PBMCs, mostly from graft donor cells, taken 180 days after TCRalphabeta/CD19-depleted stem cell transplant. The receptor was derived from a male patient aged 2 to 10 who had a stem cell transplant for acute lymphoblastic leukemia, so the T cells may come from the graft donor. Here the CDR3 reads CASRRTVSTDTQYF. The CDR3 DNA reads TGTGCCAGCAGAAGGACAGTCAGCACAGATACGCAGTATTTT.